A selection of T cell receptor beta chains follows, all from one sample in a study of CD8+CD57+ T cells in acquired aplastic anemia. TCRdb reprocessed the reads via MiXCR and lists one record per CDR3 protein. The sample has 50,000 or so distinct CDR3 sequences, roughly three fifths seen once. The sample taken for sequencing was sorted CD4+, CD8+, or CD8+CD57+ T cells (not recorded which) from PBMCs. The source is a human donor with aplastic anemia. CDR3s include the opening cysteine and the closing phenylalanine or tryptophan. Each record gives: D gene, J gene, V gene, clone size, CDR3 DNA, CDR3 protein. D genes are given only for firm matches. Clone size is given for some rows only: seen once, a few or many times, or a class if the clone is expanded.

NA	TRBJ2-1	TRBV2	NA	TGTGCCAGCAACGGGCAGGGTCCGTCCAATGAGCAGTTCTTC	CASNGQGPSNEQFF
TRBD1	TRBJ1-6	TRBV5-1	once	TGCGCCAGCAGCCAGTACGGGACAGGGTATAATTCACCCCTCCACTTT	CASSQYGTGYNSPLHF
TRBD1	TRBJ1-1	TRBV19	many	TGTGCCAGTAGTATTGGACAGGGGAACACTGAAGCTTTCTTT	CASSIGQGNTEAFF
NA	TRBJ1-2	TRBV12-3/TRBV12-4	NA	TGTGCCAGCACCCTGGGGGGCGCGGATGGCTACACCTTC	CASTLGGADGYTF
NA	TRBJ1-6	TRBV11-3	NA	TGTGCCAGCAGCTTAGATGGGACCGACCTCCACTTT	CASSLDGTDLHF
TRBD1	TRBJ1-5	TRBV19	once	TGTGCCAGTAGTATAGATTGGGGACAGGATCAGCCCCAGCATTTT	CASSIDWGQDQPQHF
NA	TRBJ2-1	TRBV15	medium-sized	TGTGCCACGGACTCGGGTCATACCGAGCAGTTCTTC	CATDSGHTEQFF
NA	TRBJ1-2	TRBV25-1	few	TGTGCCAGCAGTGAACTGCGATATGGCTACACCTTC	CASSELRYGYTF
TRBD2	TRBJ2-5	TRBV5-1	NA	TGCGCCAGCAGCTTGGTGGGGACCGGGACTAGAGAAGAGACCCAGTACTTC	CASSLVGTGTREETQYF
TRBD1	TRBJ1-2	TRBV12-3/TRBV12-4	NA	TGTGCCAGCAGTCTCCGGACAGGGAGCTTCTCTGGCTACACCTTC	CASSLRTGSFSGYTF
NA	TRBJ2-7	TRBV29-1	NA	TGCAGCGTACCCGCTAGGGGCGGACAGACGACCTACGAGCAGTACTTC	CSVPARGGQTTYEQYF
TRBD1	TRBJ1-6	TRBV24-1	NA	TGTGCCACCAGTGTTGAGTCAGGGGGTTGGCATAACTCACCCCTCCACTTT	CATSVESGGWHNSPLHF
NA	TRBJ1-1	TRBV5-4	NA	TGTGCCAGCAGCTTGGGAGAGGGGCAGTACACTGAAGCTTTCTTT	CASSLGEGQYTEAFF
NA	TRBJ2-3	TRBV7-9	many	TGTGCCAGCAGCTCGGGGGTCAGGGATACGCAGTATTTT	CASSSGVRDTQYF
TRBD1	TRBJ1-2	TRBV4-1	NA	TGCGCCAGCAGACTAGGGGGCGCGGGCTATGGCTACACCTTC	CASRLGGAGYGYTF
TRBD1	TRBJ1-2	TRBV29-1	few	TGCAGCGTTGAGGCAGGGGGCTATGGCTACACCTTC	CSVEAGGYGYTF
TRBD1	TRBJ1-1	TRBV29-1	NA	TGCAGCGTTGAGGCAACCACAGGGGAGGCTGAAGCTTTCTTT	CSVEATTGEAEAFF
NA	TRBJ2-1	TRBV25-1	medium-sized	TGTGCCAGCAGTGTAGACAGGTCTGGTGACAATGAGCAGTTCTTC	CASSVDRSGDNEQFF
TRBD2	TRBJ2-7	TRBV7-2	NA	TGTGCCAGCAGCCCGAGTCGGCGGGGGGCAGAGCAGTACTTC	CASSPSRRGAEQYF
TRBD1	TRBJ1-1	TRBV12-3/TRBV12-4	many	TGTGCCAGCAGCCAAACAGGGGGTTGGACTGAAGCTTTCTTT	CASSQTGGWTEAFF
NA	TRBJ1-5	TRBV12-3/TRBV12-4	many	TGTGCCAGCCAGGGGCCGGGACAGCCCCAGCATTTT	CASQGPGQPQHF
TRBD1	TRBJ1-5	TRBV24-1	medium-sized	TGTGCCACCAGTGATCGGGGACAGGGGGCTCAGCCCCAGCATTTT	CATSDRGQGAQPQHF
TRBD1	TRBJ1-1	TRBV20-1	NA	TGCAGTGTTAGGGACAGACCGAACACTGAAGCTTTCTTT	CSVRDRPNTEAFF
TRBD1	TRBJ1-2	TRBV25-1	NA	TGTGCCAGCAGTGGAGAGACAGGGTCTTACAATGGCTACACCTTC	CASSGETGSYNGYTF
NA	TRBJ2-5	TRBV10-3	NA	TGTGCCATCAGTGACCCAAGGGGACTGGCCCAGGAGACCCAGTACTTC	CAISDPRGLAQETQYF
TRBD1	TRBJ2-1	TRBV19	NA	TGTGCCAGTAGCCCGACAGGGTCAACATACAATGAGCAGTTCTTC	CASSPTGSTYNEQFF
NA	TRBJ1-4	TRBV4-1	many	TGCGCCAGCAGCCAAGAGCCGGGACGCCGTGAAAAACTGTTTTTT	CASSQEPGRREKLFF
NA	TRBJ2-3	TRBV11-1	many	TGTGCCAGCAGCTTACAAGAAGCAGATACGCAGTATTTT	CASSLQEADTQYF
NA	TRBJ2-7	TRBV20-1	NA	TGCAGTGCTAGAGATCAGGAGGGATCAGGGGGCTACGAGCAGTACTTC	CSARDQEGSGGYEQYF
NA	TRBJ1-5	TRBV13	many	TGTGCCAGCAGCTTAGCTCGGGGAGAGCCCCAGCATTTT	CASSLARGEPQHF
NA	TRBJ2-1	TRBV7-6	few	TGTGCCAGCAGCGGCCCGATCCTGGGTGAGCAGTTCTTC	CASSGPILGEQFF
NA	TRBJ1-2	TRBV29-1	NA	TGCAGCGTTTGGGGGGCTGACTATGGCTACACCTTC	CSVWGADYGYTF
TRBD1	TRBJ1-1	TRBV29-1	NA	TGCAGCGTTGGACAGGGATCTGAAGCTTTCTTT	CSVGQGSEAFF
NA	TRBJ2-5	TRBV20-1	NA	TGCAGTGCTAGATGGGAAACTCGCGGGACCCAGTACTTC	CSARWETRGTQYF
NA	TRBJ1-6	TRBV19	NA	TGTGCCAGTAGCCAATTGGATAGAGATAATTCACCCCTCCACTTT	CASSQLDRDNSPLHF